This record covers a single TCR beta chain. This clone was seen a few times. Its antigen is still unknown. One base away there is no much larger clone; base qualities are not given. TCRbeta CDR3 regions were immunosequenced from genomic DNA with the immunoSEQ Assay. Before high-throughput sequencing, genomic DNA was amplified using bias-controlled multiplex PCR. The authors' pipeline ran thus. To quantify the absolute abundance of each unique TCRbeta CDR3 region, the sequences were collapsed and filtered. Clonality, defined as 1 minus Pielou's evenness, was calculated using productive rearrangements only. Clones with significantly greater frequencies in on-treatment versus baseline samples were identified using a previously published method. The table was pulled from immuneACCESS by TCRdb, which kept in-frame rearrangements only. Such tables lose some clones; where checked, under half of the loss comes from unresolved V genes, and the rest has no known cause. V and J calls and clone size are copied from that table; D and trimming were computed from the DNA. This sample has 15,000 to 20,000 clones in its table, and 56% of those were observed once. The top ten constitute approximately 15% of the sample.

The label giving this sample's treatment or condition can be read as: randomized to nivolumab then ipilimumab (arm A) or the reverse (arm B). No trial patient had received prior DNA-damaging chemotherapy. On a FACS Aria II flow cytometer, live CD3+CD8+ cells that were negative for CD19 and CD56 were sorted from thawed PBMCs. Samples came from patients with melanoma in CheckMate 064, a randomized, open-label phase II trial of sequential checkpoint blockade. Peripheral blood mononuclear cells were collected by leukapheresis, purified with Ficoll-Paque, and frozen in human serum with about 9.6% DMSO. Purity of sorted blood CD3+CD8+ cells was verified at >95% immediately after sorting, followed by DNA extraction. The source of the sample is a study of sequential checkpoint blockade in melanoma (dated by TCRdb to the late 2010s). In terms of the full investigation: Patients were randomized 1:1 to first-line nivolumab followed by ipilimumab (arm A) or ipilimumab followed by nivolumab (arm B). Maintenance nivolumab came after each of the two trial sequences.

Overall study results and their limits: The response-prediction model combining TCR metrics and mutation burden needs validation in larger, independent patient cohorts.

The sequencing here drew on CD8+ T cells sorted from blood (inferred from file names), taken from a patient given nivolumab and ipilimumab in sequence. This sequence was found in a human donor with melanoma.

The CDR3 loop reads CASSLVQLAYYNEQFF. In nucleotide form, the sequence is TGTGCCAGCAGCTTAGTACAACTAGCGTATTACAATGAGCAGTTCTTC. The V gene is TRBV11-1 and the J gene is TRBJ2-1; TRBD2 lines up with 7 middle nucleotides. Per the germline V gene (reference sequence), SGHAT is the CDR1 and FQDESV is the CDR2. Here V drops 1 base and J drops 4 bases, and the junction holds 7 bases not matched to any gene. The CDR3 numbers 16 residues from cysteine through phenylalanine. Only CDR3 DNA remains: 48 bases, in frame from the first base.